This entry concerns a single T cell receptor beta chain. It has no known antigen specificity. No qualities accompany the bases; no much larger clone lies one base away. The sample is drawn from a study of technical replicates of blood from several donors (dated by TCRdb to 2016 to 2017). V drops 0 bases and J drops 7 bases, leaving 10 bases in between. Spanning cysteine to phenylalanine, the CDR3 consists of 13 amino acids. Only the CDR3 DNA stays, 39 bases, in frame from base 1. CDR1 is given as SGHAT and CDR2 as FQNNGV, both from the germline V gene. The library relied on the immunoSEQ multiplex PCR assay. TCRdb retrieved this table from immuneACCESS and kept in-frame rearrangements only. Not all clones are present; in checked studies, unresolved V genes account for under half, and no reason is known for the remainder. This sample is represented by more than 65,000 clones; about 94% of them were singletons. Of the sample, around 0.25% falls within the top ten clones.

Sequenced material: T cells isolated from PBMCs. The sequence came from a human donor in good health. The rearranged chain carries TRBV11-2 and TRBJ2-7; the D gene is unclear. The nucleotide sequence is TGTGCCAGCAGCTTAGACGCTTTAGTGGAGCAGTACTTC. Its product reads: CASSLDALVEQYF.